These 13 T cell receptor beta chains were all obtained from the same sample, sequenced in a study of blood T cell repertoires in COVID-19. Profiling relied on immunoSEQ multiplex PCR, and the TCRdb table lists in-frame clones only, not all of them. The sample comprises approximately 240,000 clones, around nine tenths of which are singletons, and approximately 2% rests with the top ten. Sequenced material: peripheral blood. These receptors were taken from a woman between 40 and 55 years old who had recovered from COVID-19.

The J gene is TRBJ1-2, the V gene TRBV9; D unresolved. The CDR3 consists of 14 residues. Between the trimmed V and J ends, which lost 0 bases and 4 bases, there was a span of 10 bases. Germline V gene lookup returns CDR1 SGDLS and CDR2 YYNGEE. The CDR3: CASSVDNGIYGYTF. CDR3 bases: TGTGCCAGCAGCGTAGATAACGGGATCTATGGCTACACCTTC.

CDR3 bases: TGTGCCAGCAGCTTTAGCGGGAGCACAGATACGCAGTATTTT. Translation gives CASSFSGSTDTQYF. The chain combines TRBV11-2 with TRBJ2-3; 7 bases align to TRBD2. The ends lost 3 bases at V and 0 bases at J; junction bases unmatched: 0. Looked up from germline, CDR1 is SGHAT and CDR2 is FQNNGV. The CDR3 is 14 residues long.

This chain connects TRBV14 to TRBJ1-2, with a possible D match to TRBD1 (5 bases). The CDR3 is made up of 15 amino acids. Germline V gene sequence: CDR1 SGHDN, CDR2 FVKESK. Trimming left V 6 bases short and J 4 bases short, with 18 bases between. For the CDR3, the DNA is TGTGCCAGCAGTCGCTCAGGGCCCCTAACCTATGGCTACACCTTC. Translation gives CASSRSGPLTYGYTF.

This clone appeared a single time. A much bigger clone sits one base away, suggesting this may be a read error. The sample carries other DNA sequences with the same CDR3. The chain employs TRBV5-1 and TRBJ1-2; perhaps TRBD1 as D (6 bases). CDR1 and CDR2 from the germline V gene are SGHRS and YFSETQ. There are 16 residues in the CDR3. V gave up 0 bases and J gave up 6 bases, with 18 bases separating them. CDR3 loop: CASSLVETGLLNGYTF. CDR3 nucleotide sequence: TGCGCCAGCAGCTTGGTTGAGACAGGTCTCTTGAATGGCTACACCTTC. The complete variable domain, with remaining parts taken from reference TRBV5-1 and TRBJ1-2, reads KAGVTQTPRYLIKTRGQQVTLSCSPISGHRSVSWYQQTPGQGLQFLFEYFSETQRNKGNFPGRFSGRQFSNSRSEMNVSTLELGDSALYLCASSLVETGLLNGYTFGSGTRLTVV.

V gene TRBV2 combines with J gene TRBJ2-1, with 10 bases identical to TRBD2. There are 15 residues in the CDR3. The ends lost 5 bases at V and 10 bases at J; junction bases unmatched: 11. Germline V CDR1 and CDR2: SNHLY, FYNNEI. Here the CDR3 reads CASSPSGRTSGEQFF. The CDR3 DNA reads TGTGCCAGCAGTCCTAGCGGGAGAACCAGTGGGGAGCAGTTCTTC.

The chain couples TRBV27 to TRBJ2-1, with TRBD1 identical over 10 bases. The CDR3 runs to 16 residues. CDR1 MNHEY and CDR2 SMNVEV come from the germline V gene (reference sequence). The J segment lost 4 bases and the V segment lost 6 bases, leaving 9 bases of the junction unmatched. The CDR3 sequence: CASSARDRGLYNEQFF. The CDR3 bases are TGTGCCAGCAGCGCAAGGGACAGGGGCCTTTACAATGAGCAGTTCTTC.

The chain has TRBV3-1 (or the pseudogene TRBV3-2) and TRBJ2-1; TRBD1 agrees at 11 bases. The junction had 6 bases not matched to a gene; V was cut back by 5 bases and J by 6 bases. The germline V gene has CDR1 LGHDT and CDR2 YNNKEL (reference sequence). The CDR3 has 15 residues. DNA of the CDR3: TGTGCCAGCAGCGCTTATGGGACAGGGGGCAATGAGCAGTTCTTC. Translated: CASSAYGTGGNEQFF.

The V call is TRBV9, the J call TRBJ1-2, with 9 positions matching TRBD1. Germline V gives CDR1 SGDLS, CDR2 YYNGEE. V was clipped by 0 bases and J by 8 bases; unmatched bases: 8. The CDR3 runs to 15 residues. In DNA form, the CDR3 reads TGTGCCAGCAGCGTAGCGGACAGGGGTCTTGGGGGCTACACCTTC. It translates to CASSVADRGLGGYTF.

The V and J genes are TRBV5-6 and TRBJ2-3, with D possibly TRBD2 on 6 matching bases. Germline lookup yields CDR1 SGHDT and CDR2 YYEEEE. The CDR3 sequence is 15 residues long. The ends were cut back, 3 bases at V and 4 bases at J, with 15 bases in the middle. The CDR3 DNA sequence: TGTGCCAGCAGCTCCCTCGGCGGGAACTCAGATACGCAGTATTTT. Its protein is CASSSLGGNSDTQYF. The full variable domain, with the rest looked up from reference TRBV5-6 and TRBJ2-3, is DAGVTQSPTHLIKTRGQQVTLRCSPKSGHDTVSWYQQALGQGPQFIFQYYEEEERQRGNFPDRFSGHQFPNYSSELNVNALLLGDSALYLCASSSLGGNSDTQYFGPGTRLTVL.

J is TRBJ1-2 and V is TRBV30; D uncertain. V lost 5 bases and J lost 8, with 15 bases in between. The germline V gene encodes CDR1 GTSNPN and CDR2 SVGIG (reference sequence). The CDR3 extends over 12 amino acids. The CDR3 reads CAWGGSLEGYTF. Written as DNA, the CDR3 is TGTGCCTGGGGAGGGAGTCTAGAAGGCTACACCTTC.

The V call is TRBV29-1, the J call TRBJ2-1; D is perhaps TRBD2 (5 bases). This CDR3 comprises 12 residues. Trimming left V 6 bases short and J 8 bases short, with 14 bases between. Germline lookup yields CDR1 SQVTM and CDR2 ANQGSEA. DNA for the CDR3: TGCAGCGTGATTCGAGGGATGGATGAGCAGTTCTTC. Protein sequence: CSVIRGMDEQFF.

The chain combines TRBV3-1 (or the pseudogene TRBV3-2) with TRBJ2-1; possibly TRBD2 for D (6 bases). This CDR3 region has 12 residues. CDR1 is LGHDT, CDR2 YNNKEL, per germline (reference sequence). V lost 4 bases and J 6 bases, leaving 7 bases between the germline ends. Here the CDR3 reads CASSRGLNEQFF. CDR3 DNA sequence: TGTGCCAGCAGCCGGGGACTCAATGAGCAGTTCTTC.

This rearrangement joins TRBV2 to TRBJ2-7; D not certain. This CDR3 has 15 residues. CDR1 and CDR2 (germline): SNHLY, FYNNEI. Trimming shortened V by 1 base and J by 5 bases, and 15 bases separated the two germline ends. In DNA form, the CDR3 reads TGTGCCAGCAGTGAAGACCTGGGTCGGAGCCACGAGCAGTACTTC. Protein: CASSEDLGRSHEQYF.